These T cell receptor beta chains were read from a single sample in a study of neurological immune-mediated disorders. Each CDR3 protein gets one entry after TCRdb re-called the 5' RACE reads with MiXCR. Of about 77,000 distinct CDR3 sequences in the sample, 9.4% were seen once. The material sequenced was PBMCs. The source is a man aged 50-60 years in good health. The CDR3 runs from the conserved cysteine through the conserved F or W. The D gene is left open where the match is weak. The size field is filled for only some rows; it gives once, few, many or a size class.

j_call	clone_size	v_call	d_call	cdr3_nt	cdr3_aa
TRBJ2-5	many	TRBV10-3	TRBD2	TGTGCCACCCGCCTTACTGGCGGGGGGTCCCAAGAGACCCAGTACTTC	CATRLTGGGSQETQYF
TRBJ2-1	many	TRBV20-1	TRBD2	TGCAGTGCTAGTCTGAGGACTAGCGGGAGGGTTGAGCAGTTCTTC	CSASLRTSGRVEQFF
TRBJ2-3	.	TRBV15	TRBD1	TGTGTCACCAGCGGCGCCCTGACAGGGGCGAGTGCAGATACGCAGTATTTT	CVTSGALTGASADTQYF
TRBJ2-5	few	TRBV6-1	TRBD2	TGTGCCAGCACTCAGGCTAGCGGGAGATTGGAGACCCAGTACTTC	CASTQASGRLETQYF
TRBJ2-1	many	TRBV11-2	TRBD2	TGTGCCAGCAGCTTAGATCTTGCGGCTAGCGGGAGCCTCAGCTCCTACAATGAGCAGTTCTTC	CASSLDLAASGSLSSYNEQFF
TRBJ2-1	many	TRBV18	TRBD2	TGTGCCAGCTCACTACGGACTAGCAATGAGCAGTTCTTC	CASSLRTSNEQFF
TRBJ2-5	many	TRBV28	.	TGTGCCACCGTCACCAGGGAATCTGGGGAGACCCAGTACTTC	CATVTRESGETQYF
TRBJ2-3	many	TRBV27	.	TGTGCCAGCAGTCTCAGGGACTCGAAAGATACGCAGTATTTT	CASSLRDSKDTQYF
TRBJ2-5	.	TRBV3-1	.	TGTGCCAGCAGTCACTTTGGACAGACCCAAGAGACCCAGTACTTC	CASSHFGQTQETQYF
TRBJ2-1	many	TRBV24-1	TRBD2	TGTGCCACCAGTGATTCGGGACTAGCCGGCAATGAGCAGTTCTTC	CATSDSGLAGNEQFF
TRBJ1-4	many	TRBV5-1	TRBD1	TGCGCCAGCAGCTTGGACGTCGGGACAGCAACTAATGAAAAACTGTTTTTT	CASSLDVGTATNEKLFF
TRBJ2-1	many	TRBV11-2	TRBD1	TGTGCCAGCAGCCTAGGACAGGGGGCTGAAAATGAGCAGTTCTTC	CASSLGQGAENEQFF
TRBJ2-7	many	TRBV4-2	.	TGTGCCAGCAGCCAACTACAACTAGATTCCTACGAGCAGTACTTC	CASSQLQLDSYEQYF
TRBJ2-5	many	TRBV7-9	.	TGTGCCAGCAGCCAGGGGGGAGGGCCCGGGACCCAGTACTTC	CASSQGGGPGTQYF
TRBJ1-6	many	TRBV2	.	TGTGCCAGCAGTGAGCGGGCGGACCTTAATTCACCCCTCCACTTT	CASSERADLNSPLHF
TRBJ1-4	many	TRBV5-1	.	TGCGCCAGCAGCTTGCTGTTGGGACCGACTAATGAAAAACTGTTTTTT	CASSLLLGPTNEKLFF
TRBJ2-3	many	TRBV5-1	TRBD2	TGCGCCAGCAGCCCCGGACTAGCGGGGGGCCACACAGATACGCAGTATTTT	CASSPGLAGGHTDTQYF
TRBJ2-7	many	TRBV29-1	TRBD1	TGCAGCGCCGGGGACAGTATCTACGAGCAGTACTTC	CSAGDSIYEQYF
TRBJ1-5	many	TRBV25-1	.	TGTGCCAGCAGTGAGGCCAGGGGAGACAATCAGCCCCAGCATTTT	CASSEARGDNQPQHF
TRBJ2-3	many	TRBV18	TRBD2	TGTGCCAGCTCCTGGACTAGCGATCCTAGCACAGATACGCAGTATTTT	CASSWTSDPSTDTQYF
TRBJ1-6	many	TRBV30	.	TGTGCCTGGAAGTTTAGGGAGAGGTATAATTCACCCCTCCACTTT	CAWKFRERYNSPLHF
TRBJ2-3	many	TRBV27	TRBD2	TGTGCCAGCAGTTTCCTGACTAGCGCAATAAGTACGGGTACGCAGTATTTT	CASSFLTSAISTGTQYF
TRBJ2-1	many	TRBV7-9	.	TGTGCCAGCGGAAATAATAGGGCAGGGGAAGGGAATGAGCAGTTCTTC	CASGNNRAGEGNEQFF
TRBJ1-2	many	TRBV9	.	TGTGCCAGCAGCGCACCGGGACTCTATGGCTACACCTTC	CASSAPGLYGYTF
TRBJ2-5	many	TRBV28	.	TGTGCCAGCAGTTTCCGGGCCCGGTACCAAGAGACCCAGTACTTC	CASSFRARYQETQYF
TRBJ1-5	many	TRBV7-9	.	TGTGCCAGCAGCGCGGTCAGGGGCGGTCTGCCCCAGCATTTT	CASSAVRGGLPQHF